This T cell receptor beta chain was found in a study of blood T cell repertoires in COVID-19. V gave up 6 bases and J gave up 7 bases, with 19 bases separating them. Germline CDR1 is SGHTA and CDR2 is FQGNSA. The CDR3 is 15 residues long. Clones were sequenced by immunoSEQ multiplex PCR, and TCRdb holds only the in-frame ones, with some missing. In the table there are over 150,000 clones, about 85% of which are singletons. The sequence was collected from a man between 60 and 75 years old with COVID-19, enrolled during active disease. This chain connects TRBV7-2 to TRBJ2-1, with unresolved D. The specimen sequenced was peripheral blood. CDR3 in amino acids: CASSEERLGGNEQFF. In nucleotides, the CDR3 is TGTGCCAGCAGTGAAGAGCGCTTGGGTGGTAATGAGCAGTTCTTC.